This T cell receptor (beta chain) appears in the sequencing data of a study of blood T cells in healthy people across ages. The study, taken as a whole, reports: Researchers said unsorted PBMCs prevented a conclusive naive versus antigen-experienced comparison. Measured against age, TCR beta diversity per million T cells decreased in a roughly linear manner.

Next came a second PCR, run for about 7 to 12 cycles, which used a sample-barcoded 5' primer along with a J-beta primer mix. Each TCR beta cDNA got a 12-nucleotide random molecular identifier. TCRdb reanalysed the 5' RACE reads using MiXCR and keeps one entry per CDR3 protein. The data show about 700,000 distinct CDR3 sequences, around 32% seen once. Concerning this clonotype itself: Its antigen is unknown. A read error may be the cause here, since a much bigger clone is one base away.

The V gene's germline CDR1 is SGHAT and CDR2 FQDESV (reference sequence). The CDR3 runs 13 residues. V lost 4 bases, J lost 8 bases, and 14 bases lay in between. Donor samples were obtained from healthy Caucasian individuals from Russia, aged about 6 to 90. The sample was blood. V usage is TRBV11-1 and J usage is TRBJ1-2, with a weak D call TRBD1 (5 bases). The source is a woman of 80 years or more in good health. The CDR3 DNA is TGTGCCAGCAGCTATCAGGGATGTGGCGGCTACACCTTC. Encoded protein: CASSYQGCGGYTF.